This TCR beta chain is from a study of blood T cell repertoires in COVID-19. Study-level information: Researchers got acute and convalescent COVID-19 samples from the United States, Italy and Spain. PBMCs, B-cell-depleted T cells, or T cells provided the cDNA or gDNA that made up the material.

Unmatched junction bases numbered 13, after V lost 5 bases and J lost 6 bases. The CDR3 has 15 amino acids. Germline CDR1 reads MNHEY; CDR2 reads SMNVEV (reference sequence). The authors' processing: Reference gene primer amplification yielded estimated nucleated cell counts. The table came from immunoSEQ multiplex PCR; TCRdb's copy has only in-frame clones and leaves some out. For V, J and clone size, that table is used; D and trimming come from the DNA. There are about 200,000 clones in the sample; 88% occur only once, and 3.5% to 4.5% lies in the top ten. The sequencing sample was made of peripheral blood. The source of this sequence is a human donor in a cohort sampled during active COVID-19. The J gene is TRBJ2-7, the V gene TRBV27, with 7 bases identical to TRBD1. The CDR3 is CASSTTTGSVGEQYF. CDR3 nucleotides: TGTGCCAGCAGTACTACGACAGGGTCGGTGGGCGAGCAGTACTTC.